The 11 T cell receptor beta chains below come from one sample, sequenced in a study of shared clonotypes between healthy human individuals. Profiling relied on immunoSEQ multiplex PCR, and the TCRdb table lists in-frame clones only, not all of them. The sample lists 2 million to 2.5 million clones, more than 90% seen once, with 0.13% in the top ten. The sequenced sample consisted of naive CD4+ T cells sorted from blood. Subset here: CD45RA+ positively selected. These receptors all come from a young man in good health.

Turning to this clone: The same CDR3 is also encoded by other DNA sequences in this sample. The chain joins TRBV5-1 to TRBJ1-5, with D possibly being TRBD1 (6 bases). Trimming removed 0 bases from V and 3 bases from J, with 10 bases in between. Germline loops: CDR1 SGHRS, CDR2 YFSETQ. The CDR3 covers 15 residues. CDR3 bases: TGCGCCAGCAGCTTGGAGGGGGGTTCCAATCAGCCCCAGCATTTT. Its translation is CASSLEGGSNQPQHF.

The chain carries TRBV2 and TRBJ2-4; tentative D call: TRBD2 (6 bases). Trimming left V 7 bases short and J 16 bases short, with 20 bases between. The V gene's germline CDR1 is SNHLY and CDR2 FYNNEI. The CDR3 has 12 residues. The CDR3 is CASNVGRGLLYF. Here the CDR3 DNA reads TGTGCCAGCAACGTAGGTAGGGGACTGCTCTACTTC.

V usage is TRBV6-6 and J usage is TRBJ2-7, with D perhaps TRBD1 (5 bases). Germline CDR1 and CDR2: MNHNY and SVGAGI (reference sequence). The V and J ends lost 0 bases and 2 bases respectively, with 8 bases between them. This CDR3 has 14 amino acids. The CDR3 bases are TGTGCCAGCAGTTACTCGACAGCAACCTACGAGCAGTACTTC. Its protein is CASSYSTATYEQYF.

This clone was picked up a small number of times. This CDR3 is CASSLEGQGAYGYTF. CDR3 DNA: TGCGCCAGCAGCTTGGAGGGGCAGGGCGCCTATGGCTACACCTTC. The rearrangement uses TRBV5-1 and TRBJ1-2, with D possibly matching TRBD1 (5 bases). The CDR3 has 15 residues. V was trimmed by 0 bases and J by 4 bases, leaving 13 bases between them. The germline CDR1 and CDR2 sequences are SGHRS and YFSETQ.

Here the CDR3 reads CASSMIPGQASPNEKLFF. CDR3 DNA sequence: TGTGCCAGTAGTATGATTCCAGGGCAGGCTTCGCCTAATGAAAAACTGTTTTTT. The chain has TRBV19 and TRBJ1-4; TRBD1 is a possible D gene (5 bases). The CDR3 length is 18 residues. The V end was cut by 3 bases, the J end by 3 bases, with 20 bases between. Germline assignment: CDR1 LNHDA and CDR2 SQIVND (reference sequence).

The CDR3 reads CASSVPGGFEETQYF. The CDR3 DNA sequence: TGTGCCAGCTCTGTGCCAGGGGGGTTCGAAGAGACCCAGTACTTC. This chain connects TRBV5-6 to TRBJ2-5; possibly TRBD1 for D (7 bases). V gave up 7 bases and J gave up 3 bases, with 19 bases separating them. There are 15 residues in the CDR3. Per the germline V gene, CDR1 is SGHDT and CDR2 is YYEEEE. Based on the CDR3 plus reference TRBV5-6 and TRBJ2-5, the full variable domain is DAGVTQSPTHLIKTRGQQVTLRCSPKSGHDTVSWYQQALGQGPQFIFQYYEEEERQRGNFPDRFSGHQFPNYSSELNVNALLLGDSALYLCASSVPGGFEETQYFGPGTRLLVL.

The CDR3 bases are TGTGCCAGCAGCATGGGGACAGATATCTCCTACAATGAGCAGTTCTTC. Translated, it gives CASSMGTDISYNEQFF. The V call is TRBV5-4, the J call TRBJ2-1; TRBD1 aligns across 7 bases. This CDR3 region has 16 residues. J lost 0 bases, V lost 4 bases, and 7 bases had no gene match. Germline assignment: CDR1 SGHNT and CDR2 YYREEE (reference sequence).

The gene calls are TRBV6-6 and TRBJ2-3; D remains unclear. In germline, CDR1 is MNHNY, CDR2 SVGAGI (reference sequence). The CDR3 is 12 amino acids. V gave up 8 bases and J gave up 4 bases, with 10 bases separating them. The CDR3 region is CASRDPPDTQYF. CDR3 in DNA: TGTGCCAGCCGAGACCCGCCAGATACGCAGTATTTT.

The CDR3 region is CASSQGAQSGQFF. CDR3 DNA: TGTGCCAGCAGTCAGGGGGCCCAATCAGGGCAGTTCTTC. This chain connects TRBV27 to TRBJ2-1; 8 bases align to TRBD1. The V and J ends lost 5 bases and 12 bases, in that order; junction bases with no gene match: 9. Germline V CDR1 and CDR2: MNHEY, SMNVEV (reference sequence). The CDR3 is 13 residues long.

The rearrangement links TRBV6-1 to TRBJ2-7; D may be TRBD1 (5 bases). This CDR3 contains 15 residues. Germline V gene lookup returns CDR1 MNHNS and CDR2 SASEGT. Trimming shortened V by 5 bases and J by 5 bases, and 19 bases separated the two germline ends. The CDR3: CASSSGLLLGDEQYF. Written as DNA, the CDR3 is TGTGCCAGCAGTTCAGGGCTGCTCTTAGGCGACGAGCAGTACTTC.

The chain combines TRBV19 with TRBJ1-5, with D hard to call. CDR3 length: 15 residues. The germline V gene has CDR1 LNHDA and CDR2 SQIVND (reference sequence). Trimming removed 9 bases from V and 0 bases from J, with 15 bases in between. In DNA form, the CDR3 reads TGTGCCAGCAAGGTGGGTTCAGGTAGCAATCAGCCCCAGCATTTT. It codes for CASKVGSGSNQPQHF.